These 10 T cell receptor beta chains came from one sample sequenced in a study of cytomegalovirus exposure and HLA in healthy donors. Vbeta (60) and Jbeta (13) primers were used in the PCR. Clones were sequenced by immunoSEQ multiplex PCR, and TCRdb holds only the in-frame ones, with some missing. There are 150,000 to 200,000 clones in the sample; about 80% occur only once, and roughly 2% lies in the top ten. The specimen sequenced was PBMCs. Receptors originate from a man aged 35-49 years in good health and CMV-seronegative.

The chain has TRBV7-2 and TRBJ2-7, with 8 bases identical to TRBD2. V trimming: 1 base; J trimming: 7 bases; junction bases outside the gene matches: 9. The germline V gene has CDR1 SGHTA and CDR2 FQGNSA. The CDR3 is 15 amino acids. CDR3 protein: CASSLGGRRDGEQYF. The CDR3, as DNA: TGTGCCAGCAGCTTAGGCGGGAGGAGGGATGGAGAGCAGTACTTC.

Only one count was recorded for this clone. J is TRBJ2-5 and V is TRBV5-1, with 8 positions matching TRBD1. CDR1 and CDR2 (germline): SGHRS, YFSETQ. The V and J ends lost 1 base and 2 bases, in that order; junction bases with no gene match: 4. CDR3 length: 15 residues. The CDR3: CASSLYRGSQETQYF. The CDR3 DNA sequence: TGCGCCAGCAGCTTGTACAGGGGGAGTCAAGAGACCCAGTACTTC.

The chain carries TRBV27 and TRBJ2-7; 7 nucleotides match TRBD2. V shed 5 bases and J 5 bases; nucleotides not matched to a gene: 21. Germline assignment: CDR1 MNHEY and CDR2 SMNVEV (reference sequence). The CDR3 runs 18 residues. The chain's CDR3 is CASSPHRGELRELNEQYF. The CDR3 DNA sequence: TGTGCCAGCAGTCCACACCGGGGGGAGTTGCGGGAATTAAACGAGCAGTACTTC.

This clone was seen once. The CDR3 nucleotides read TGTGCCAGCAGTTTGGGCGGGAGCTCCTACAATGAGCAGTTCTTC. It is translated as CASSLGGSSYNEQFF. The V and J genes are TRBV28 and TRBJ2-1; TRBD2 matches at 7 bases. Looked up from germline, CDR1 is MDHEN and CDR2 is SYDVKM. V lost 3 bases to trimming and J lost 0 bases; unmatched junction nucleotides: 2. CDR3 size: 15 residues.

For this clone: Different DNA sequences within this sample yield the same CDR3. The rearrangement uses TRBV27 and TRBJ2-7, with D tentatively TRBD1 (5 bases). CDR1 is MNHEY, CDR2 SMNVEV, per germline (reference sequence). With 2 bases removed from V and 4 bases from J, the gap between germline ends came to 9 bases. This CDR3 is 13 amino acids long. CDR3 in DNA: TGTGCCAGCAGTTTACGGCAGGGTTACGAGCAGTACTTC. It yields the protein CASSLRQGYEQYF.

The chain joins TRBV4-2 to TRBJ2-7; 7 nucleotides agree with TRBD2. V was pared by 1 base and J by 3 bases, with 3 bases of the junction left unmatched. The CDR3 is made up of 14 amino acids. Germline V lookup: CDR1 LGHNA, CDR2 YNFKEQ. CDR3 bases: TGTGCCAGCAGCCAAGCCGGGACTAACTACGAGCAGTACTTC. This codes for CASSQAGTNYEQYF.

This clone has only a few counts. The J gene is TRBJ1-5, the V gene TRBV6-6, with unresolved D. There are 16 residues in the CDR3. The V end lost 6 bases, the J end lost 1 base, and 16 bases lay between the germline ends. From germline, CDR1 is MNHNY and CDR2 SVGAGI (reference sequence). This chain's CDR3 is CASSSGRHLSNQPQHF. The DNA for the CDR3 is TGTGCCAGCAGCTCAGGCCGGCACCTAAGCAATCAGCCCCAGCATTTT.

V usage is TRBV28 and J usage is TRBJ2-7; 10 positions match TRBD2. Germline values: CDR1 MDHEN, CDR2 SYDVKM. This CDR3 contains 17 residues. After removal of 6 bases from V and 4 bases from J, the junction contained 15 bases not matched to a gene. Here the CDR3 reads CASSKRSASGRTYEQYF. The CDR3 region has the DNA TGTGCCAGCAGCAAACGGTCTGCTAGCGGGAGAACGTACGAGCAGTACTTC. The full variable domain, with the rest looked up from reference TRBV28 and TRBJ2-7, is DVKVTQSSRYLVKRTGEKVFLECVQDMDHENMFWYRQDPGLGLRLIYFSYDVKMKEKGDIPEGYSVSREKKERFSLILESASTNQTSMYLCASSKRSASGRTYEQYFGPGTRLTVT.

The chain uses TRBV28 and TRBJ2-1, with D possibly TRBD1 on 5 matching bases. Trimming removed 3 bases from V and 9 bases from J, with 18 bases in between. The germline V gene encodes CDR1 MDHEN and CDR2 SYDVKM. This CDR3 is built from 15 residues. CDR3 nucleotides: TGTGCCAGCAGTTTCTTAGGGGCCGGGTACGGTGAGCAGTTCTTC. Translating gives CASSFLGAGYGEQFF.

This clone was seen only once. The CDR3 spells CASSFFRAEAFF. In nucleotides, the CDR3 is TGTGCCAGCAGTTTTTTCAGGGCTGAAGCTTTCTTT. The chain employs TRBV28 and TRBJ1-1; weak D call: TRBD1 (5 bases). V lost 3 bases and J lost 6, with 8 bases in between. There are 12 residues in the CDR3. Per the germline V gene, CDR1 is MDHEN and CDR2 is SYDVKM.